The 18 T cell receptor beta chains below were found in one sample sequenced in a study of immune cell composition in non-small cell lung cancer. Sequencing used immunoSEQ multiplex PCR; TCRdb keeps in-frame clones, though not all of them. Of roughly 16,000 clones in the sample, around 80% were seen once. Normal lung was sampled as far from the tumour as possible, at least 3 cm. The sample was also reused in another study, on CD4 T cells in lung cancer.

Input material: non-adjacent lung tissue. These receptors all come from a human donor with non-small cell lung cancer.

The chain has TRBV5-4 and TRBJ2-3; 8 positions match TRBD2. The CDR3 has 15 residues. The V and J ends lost 2 bases and 3 bases, in that order; junction bases with no gene match: 5. Per germline, CDR1 SGHNT and CDR2 YYREEE (reference sequence). CDR3 in amino acids: CASSFGGAGTDTQYF. In DNA, the CDR3 is TGTGCCAGCAGCTTCGGGGGGGCCGGGACAGATACGCAGTATTTT.

The chain recombines TRBV14 with TRBJ2-1; D unresolved. With 1 base removed from V and 4 bases from J, the gap between germline ends came to 14 bases. CDR3 size: 16 residues. Germline assignment: CDR1 SGHDN and CDR2 FVKESK. In DNA form, the CDR3 reads TGTGCCAGCAGCCAAGTCGGGCTAGATGGTTACAATGAGCAGTTCTTC. Protein: CASSQVGLDGYNEQFF. Using reference TRBV14 and TRBJ2-1 for the parts outside the CDR3, the full variable domain is EAGVTQFPSHSVIEKGQTVTLRCDPISGHDNLYWYRRVMGKEIKFLLHFVKESKQDESGMPNNRFLAERTGGTYSTLKVQPAELEDSGVYFCASSQVGLDGYNEQFFGPGTRLTVL.

The chain combines TRBV7-2 with TRBJ1-2, with 7 nucleotides matching TRBD1. The CDR3 covers 13 residues. The germline CDR1 and CDR2 sequences are SGHTA and FQGNSA. With 1 base clipped from V and 11 bases from J, the junction kept 7 bases outside the gene matches. The DNA for the CDR3 is TGTGCCAGCAGCTTAGGAGGCAGGGGGGAATACACCTTC. Its translation: CASSLGGRGEYTF.

The chain carries TRBV7-2 and TRBJ2-2, with TRBD1 identical over 8 bases. The trim removed 1 base at V and 3 bases at J, leaving 1 base unmatched. The CDR3 is 15 amino acids. Germline V lookup: CDR1 SGHTA, CDR2 FQGNSA. CDR3 amino acids: CASSLGTGYTGELFF. The CDR3 DNA reads TGTGCCAGCAGCTTAGGGACAGGGTACACCGGGGAGCTGTTTTTT.

The V call is TRBV7-9, the J call TRBJ2-1, with a weak D call TRBD2 (7 bases). The germline V and J ends were trimmed by 5 bases and 6 bases, with 20 bases remaining between them. This CDR3 is 16 amino acids long. CDR1 and CDR2 (germline): SEHNR, FQNEAQ (reference sequence). The chain's CDR3 is CASSPKGGRDFNEQFF. In nucleotides, the CDR3 is TGTGCCAGCAGCCCTAAGGGGGGGCGCGATTTCAATGAGCAGTTCTTC.

The CDR3 sequence: CASSQVRGGNTDTQYF. The DNA for the CDR3 is TGCGCCAGCAGCCAAGTGAGAGGGGGGAACACAGATACGCAGTATTTT. The rearrangement joins TRBV4-3 to TRBJ2-3; either TRBD1 or TRBD2 may supply D (6 bases each). The CDR3 consists of 16 residues. V lost 1 base and J lost 2, with 13 bases in between. The germline gives CDR1 LGHNA, CDR2 YSLEER.

The gene calls are TRBV5-1 and TRBJ1-2, with a weak D call TRBD1 (5 bases). The V end lost 1 base, the J end lost 3 bases, and 19 bases lay between the germline ends. This CDR3 has 17 residues. From germline, CDR1 is SGHRS and CDR2 YFSETQ. The CDR3 DNA reads TGCGCCAGCAGCTTGCGCCTAGGCAGGGCGAAGGACTATGGCTACACCTTC. Residues: CASSLRLGRAKDYGYTF.

The chain has TRBV5-4 and TRBJ2-7, with D possibly being TRBD1 (5 bases). Germline V gene data show CDR1 as SGHNT and CDR2 as YYREEE (reference sequence). The CDR3 extends over 16 amino acids. V was cut by 2 bases and J by 3 bases, with 18 bases left in between. CDR3 coding DNA: TGTGCCAGCAGCTTAGCCAGACAGAACCGTCACTACGAGCAGTACTTC. This codes for CASSLARQNRHYEQYF. The full variable domain, its missing parts supplied by reference TRBV5-4 and TRBJ2-7, is ETGVTQSPTHLIKTRGQQVTLRCSSQSGHNTVSWYQQALGQGPQFIFQYYREEENGRGNFPPRFSGLQFPNYSSELNVNALELDDSALYLCASSLARQNRHYEQYFGPGTRLTVT.

This sequence joins TRBV5-5 and TRBJ1-5; TRBD1 might be the D (5 bases). Trimming took 4 bases from V and 5 from J, leaving 13 bases between them. The CDR3 contains 14 residues. The germline V gene encodes CDR1 SGHKS and CDR2 YYEKEE (reference sequence). This CDR3 is CASSAGTEYQPQHF. DNA for the CDR3: TGTGCCAGCAGCGCAGGGACGGAATATCAGCCCCAGCATTTT.

This clone is a singleton in its sample. The genes are TRBV19 and TRBJ1-2; perhaps TRBD1 as D (6 bases). The V end lost 8 bases, the J end lost 0 bases, and 13 bases lay between the germline ends. The CDR3 covers 14 residues. Per the germline V gene, CDR1 is LNHDA and CDR2 is SQIVND (reference sequence). The CDR3 region has the DNA TGTGCCAGTCGGGACAACACAGCTAACTATGGCTACACCTTC. Its protein product is CASRDNTANYGYTF.

The V gene is TRBV5-1, the J gene TRBJ1-6; D remains unclear. The germline V gene encodes CDR1 SGHRS and CDR2 YFSETQ. V lost 0 bases, J lost 5 bases, and 6 bases lay in between. The CDR3 length is 14 residues. CDR3 sequence: CASSLVPDNSPLHF. The CDR3 DNA is TGCGCCAGCAGCTTGGTCCCGGATAATTCACCCCTCCACTTT.

This chain joins TRBV5-1 and TRBJ2-2, with TRBD1 identical over 7 bases. Germline loops: CDR1 SGHRS, CDR2 YFSETQ. This CDR3 region has 14 residues. Losses at the gene ends were 4 bases for V and 6 bases for J; bases not matched to a gene: 6. CDR3 region: CASSLETGAGELFF. As DNA, the CDR3 is TGCGCCAGCAGCCTGGAAACAGGGGCCGGGGAGCTGTTTTTT.

This clone was detected once. The germline gene is not matched at one end of the junction; a read error may be the cause. The chain employs TRBV5-3 and TRBJ2-7; D gene unclear. TRBV5-3 is annotated as an ORF whose role is uncertain. The CDR3 totals 13 residues. CDR3 in amino acids: CASSFDIVYEQYF. CDR3 DNA sequence: TGTGCCAGCAGCTTTGACATAGTCTACGAGCAGTACTTC.

V is TRBV6-6 and J is TRBJ2-3, with 7 positions matching TRBD1. The germline V gene has CDR1 MNHNY and CDR2 SVGAGI (reference sequence). The CDR3 is 15 residues long. V was clipped by 1 base and J by 5 bases; unmatched bases: 6. The CDR3 sequence is CASSYLGGPGDTQYF. CDR3 sequence (DNA): TGTGCCAGCAGTTACTTAGGGGGCCCGGGAGATACGCAGTATTTT.

This clone was found a few times. Other DNA variants within this sample encode the same CDR3. The V and J genes are TRBV27 and TRBJ2-1; 15 nucleotides agree with TRBD2. This CDR3 contains 17 residues. Germline CDR1 is MNHEY and CDR2 is SMNVEV (reference sequence). V lost 4 bases, J lost 6 bases, and 7 bases stayed unmatched. The chain's CDR3 is CASSSNLGLAGGNEQFF. For the CDR3, the DNA is TGTGCCAGCAGTTCAAATCTGGGACTAGCGGGAGGCAATGAGCAGTTCTTC.

The chain uses TRBV9 and TRBJ1-1; D is unclear. This CDR3 region has 12 residues. V was trimmed by 4 bases and J by 7 bases, leaving 11 bases between them. Germline V CDR1 and CDR2: SGDLS, YYNGEE. The CDR3 DNA follows: TGTGCCAGCAGCACCAACGAGGGTGAAGCTTTCTTT. Translation gives CASSTNEGEAFF.

The chain recombines TRBV14 with TRBJ1-2; weak D call: TRBD1 (5 bases). Trimming pared 5 bases from V and 8 bases from J, leaving 21 bases between. Germline CDR1 and CDR2: SGHDN and FVKESK. CDR3 length: 15 residues. This CDR3 is CASSSWTGTSGGYTF. The DNA for the CDR3 is TGTGCCAGCAGCTCCTGGACGGGGACCTCGGGGGGCTACACCTTC.

The CDR3 region is CASAIFRARDTEAFF. CDR3 nucleotide sequence: TGTGCCAGCGCGATATTCAGGGCTCGGGACACTGAAGCTTTCTTT. V is TRBV27 and J is TRBJ1-1; D may be TRBD1 (5 bases). The ends were cut back, 8 bases at V and 3 bases at J, with 19 bases in the middle. This CDR3 region has 15 residues. CDR1 MNHEY and CDR2 SMNVEV come from the germline V gene (reference sequence).